The T cell receptor beta chain under discussion was sequenced for a study of blood T cell repertoires in COVID-19. TCRdb's table, derived via immunoSEQ multiplex PCR, lists solely in-frame clones and lacks some. Here the sample spans 65,000 to 85,000 clones, about four fifths being singletons. The trim removed 7 bases at V and 4 bases at J, leaving 11 bases unmatched. The CDR3 totals 15 residues. CDR1 MNHEY and CDR2 SVGAGI come from the germline V gene. The V gene is TRBV6-5, the J gene TRBJ2-7, with TRBD1 matching over 9 bases. The specimen was peripheral blood. This sequence originates from a human donor in a cohort sampled during active COVID-19. This CDR3 reads CASNYPGQGVYEQYV. For the CDR3, the DNA is TGTGCCAGCAATTATCCGGGACAGGGTGTGTACGAGCAGTACGTC.